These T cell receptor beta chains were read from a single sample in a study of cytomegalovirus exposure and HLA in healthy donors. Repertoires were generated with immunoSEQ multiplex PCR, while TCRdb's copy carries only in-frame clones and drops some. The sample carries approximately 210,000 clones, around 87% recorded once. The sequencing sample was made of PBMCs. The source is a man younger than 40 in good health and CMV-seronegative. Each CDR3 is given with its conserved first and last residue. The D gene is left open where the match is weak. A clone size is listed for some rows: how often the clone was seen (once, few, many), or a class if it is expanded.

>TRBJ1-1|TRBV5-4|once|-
CASSLLKSNTEAFF
TGTGCCAGCAGCTTGCTTAAGAGTAACACTGAAGCTTTCTTT
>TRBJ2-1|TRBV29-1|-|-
CSVEGYREMDNYEQFF
TGCAGCGTTGAAGGGTACAGGGAAATGGACAATTATGAGCAGTTCTTC
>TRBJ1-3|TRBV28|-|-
CATTNAGFGVKDTIYF
TGTGCCACCACCAATGCTGGCTTCGGAGTGAAGGACACCATATATTTT
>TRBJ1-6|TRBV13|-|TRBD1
CASSYGTGGSYNSPLHF
TGTGCCAGCAGCTACGGGACAGGGGGCTCCTATAATTCACCCCTCCACTTT
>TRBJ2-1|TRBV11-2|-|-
CASSLDRRFRSDEQFF
TGTGCCAGCAGCTTAGATAGGAGGTTCCGTTCAGATGAGCAGTTCTTC
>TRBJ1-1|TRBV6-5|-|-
CASGIGGAGNTEAFF
TGTGCCAGCGGGATCGGGGGGGCGGGAAACACTGAAGCTTTCTTT
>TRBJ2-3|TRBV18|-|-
CASSPPSGTDTQYF
TGTGCCAGCTCACCACCATCGGGCACAGATACGCAGTATTTT
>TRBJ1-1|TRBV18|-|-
CASSAQGDTEAFF
TGTGCCAGCTCCGCACAGGGTGACACTGAAGCTTTCTTT
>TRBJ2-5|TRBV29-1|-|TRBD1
CSAGQVSGQETQYF
TGCAGCGCGGGACAGGTCTCCGGACAAGAGACCCAGTACTTC
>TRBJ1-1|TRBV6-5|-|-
CASSPPGGRGTEAFF
TGTGCCAGCAGTCCCCCCGGGGGGCGCGGCACTGAAGCTTTCTTT
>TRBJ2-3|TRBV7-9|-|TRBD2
CASSPRTSATTDTQYF
TGTGCCAGCAGCCCCAGGACTAGCGCAACCACAGATACGCAGTATTTT
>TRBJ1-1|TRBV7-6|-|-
CASSSRDRGANTEAFF
TGTGCCAGCAGCTCAAGGGATAGGGGCGCGAACACTGAAGCTTTCTTT
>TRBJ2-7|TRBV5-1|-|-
CASSFGGMSYEQYF
TGCGCCAGCAGCTTCGGGGGAATGTCCTACGAGCAGTACTTC
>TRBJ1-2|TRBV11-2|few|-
CASSPRGAANYGYTF
TGTGCCAGCAGCCCCCGGGGGGCCGCTAACTATGGCTACACCTTC
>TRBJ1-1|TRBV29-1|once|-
CSVEQGTEAFF
TGCAGCGTTGAACAGGGTACTGAAGCTTTCTTT
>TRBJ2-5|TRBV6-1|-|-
CASNREVVQETQYF
TGTGCCAGCAACCGAGAAGTGGTTCAAGAGACCCAGTACTTC
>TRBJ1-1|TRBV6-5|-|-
CASSYQGRRTEAFF
TGTGCCAGCAGTTACCAGGGGCGACGCACTGAAGCTTTCTTT
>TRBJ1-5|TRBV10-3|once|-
CAISEGSGGNQPQHF
TGTGCCATCAGTGAAGGGAGTGGGGGGAATCAGCCCCAGCATTTT
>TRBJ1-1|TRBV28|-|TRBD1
CASSLSAHRGPGNTEAFF
TGTGCCAGCAGTTTATCCGCCCACAGGGGGCCGGGGAACACTGAAGCTTTCTTT
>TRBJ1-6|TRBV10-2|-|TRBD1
CASRDRVDSPLHF
TGCGCCAGCAGGGACAGGGTAGACTCACCCCTCCACTTT
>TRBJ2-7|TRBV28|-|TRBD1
CASSSLPGQGWQYF
TGTGCCAGCAGTTCCCTTCCGGGACAGGGATGGCAGTACTTC
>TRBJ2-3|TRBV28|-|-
CASSPSTDTQYF
TGTGCCAGCAGTCCGAGCACAGATACGCAGTATTTT
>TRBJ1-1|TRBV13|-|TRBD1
CASSDRDRGYTEAFF
TGTGCCAGCAGCGACAGAGACAGGGGATACACTGAAGCTTTCTTT
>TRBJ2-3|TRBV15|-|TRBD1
CATSRGQGTDTQYF
TGTGCCACCAGCAGGGGACAGGGGACAGATACGCAGTATTTT
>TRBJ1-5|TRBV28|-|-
CASSLVLDSYNQPQHF
TGTGCCAGCAGTTTAGTCCTGGACAGCTACAATCAGCCCCAGCATTTT
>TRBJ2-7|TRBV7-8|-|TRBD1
CASSLAGDRAYEQYF
TGTGCCAGCAGCTTAGCAGGAGACAGGGCTTACGAGCAGTACTTC
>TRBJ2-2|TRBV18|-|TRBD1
CASSPRDRNTGELFF
TGTGCCAGCTCACCACGGGACAGAAACACCGGGGAGCTGTTTTTT
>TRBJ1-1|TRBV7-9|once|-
CASSLVVAFF
TGTGCCAGCAGCTTAGTCGTTGCTTTCTTT
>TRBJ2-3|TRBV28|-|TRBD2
CASTSGLAGGSTDTQYF
TGTGCCAGCACCTCAGGACTAGCGGGAGGGAGTACAGATACGCAGTATTTT
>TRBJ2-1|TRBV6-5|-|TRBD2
CASSYPGTSGYNEQFF
TGTGCCAGCAGTTACCCCGGGACTAGCGGGTACAATGAGCAGTTCTTC
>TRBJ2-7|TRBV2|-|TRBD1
CASSMGLGGQGSYEQYF
TGTGCCAGCAGTATGGGATTGGGGGGACAGGGCTCCTACGAGCAGTACTTC
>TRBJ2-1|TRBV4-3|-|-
CASSPSQGSNEQFF
TGCGCCAGCAGCCCTAGTCAGGGTAGCAATGAGCAGTTCTTC
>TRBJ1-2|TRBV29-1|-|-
CSASTLPRWYGYTF
TGCAGCGCCTCAACCCTGCCCCGGTGGTATGGCTACACCTTC
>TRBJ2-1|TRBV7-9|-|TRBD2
CASSPGLAHEQFF
TGTGCCAGCAGCCCGGGACTAGCGCATGAGCAGTTCTTC
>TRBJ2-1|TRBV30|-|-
CAWSVGGYNEQFF
TGTGCCTGGAGTGTAGGGGGTTACAATGAGCAGTTCTTC
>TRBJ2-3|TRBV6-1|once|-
CAGRLAGVPTQYF
TGTGCCGGGAGGCTGGCCGGGGTCCCCACGCAGTATTTT
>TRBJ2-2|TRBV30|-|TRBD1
CAWTTGVGELFF
TGTGCCTGGACGACAGGGGTCGGGGAGCTGTTTTTT
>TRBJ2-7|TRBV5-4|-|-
CASSLGESFNEQYF
TGTGCCAGCAGCCTCGGAGAGTCCTTCAACGAGCAGTACTTC
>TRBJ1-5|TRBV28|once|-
CASSLGHGNQPQHF
TGTGCCAGCAGTTTAGGACACGGGAATCAGCCCCAGCATTTT
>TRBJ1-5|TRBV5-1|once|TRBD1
CASSLTGADNQPQHF
TGCGCCAGCAGCTTGACAGGGGCGGACAATCAGCCCCAGCATTTT
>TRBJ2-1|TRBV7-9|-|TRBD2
CASSPPGGVAGRGNEQFF
TGTGCCAGCAGCCCCCCTGGCGGGGTAGCGGGGAGGGGGAATGAGCAGTTCTTC
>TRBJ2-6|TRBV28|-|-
CASRVGGANVLTF
TGTGCCAGCAGAGTCGGGGGGGCCAACGTCCTGACTTTC
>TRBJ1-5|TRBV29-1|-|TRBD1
CSVRTGRDQPQHF
TGCAGCGTCAGGACAGGGAGGGACCAGCCCCAGCATTTT
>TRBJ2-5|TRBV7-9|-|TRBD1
CASTALTGGQETQYF
TGTGCCAGCACCGCCCTGACAGGGGGCCAAGAGACCCAGTACTTC
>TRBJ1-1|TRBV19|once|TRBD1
CASSQTGDDTEAFF
TGTGCCAGTAGTCAAACAGGGGATGACACTGAAGCTTTCTTT
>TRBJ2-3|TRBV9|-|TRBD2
CASSFRTSGGPRTSTDTQYF
TGTGCCAGCAGCTTTCGGACTAGCGGGGGTCCAAGGACTAGCACAGATACGCAGTATTTT
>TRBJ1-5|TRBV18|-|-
CASSPVAGGRQPQHF
TGTGCCAGCTCACCGGTCGCTGGGGGCCGGCAGCCCCAGCATTTT
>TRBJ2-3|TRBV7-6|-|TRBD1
CASSLRTGVRADTQYF
TGTGCCAGCAGCTTACGGACAGGGGTCCGGGCAGATACGCAGTATTTT
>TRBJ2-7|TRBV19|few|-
CASSIPGVDEQYF
TGTGCCAGTAGTATACCGGGAGTGGACGAGCAGTACTTC
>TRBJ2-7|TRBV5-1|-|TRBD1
CASSVRQGRYEQYF
TGCGCCAGCAGCGTCCGACAGGGGAGATACGAGCAGTACTTC
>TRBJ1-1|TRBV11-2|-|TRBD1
CASSRGQGREAFF
TGTGCCAGCAGTCGTGGACAGGGTAGGGAAGCTTTCTTT
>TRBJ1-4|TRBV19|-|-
CASSAPGHPNEKLFF
TGTGCCAGTAGTGCACCGGGACACCCAAATGAAAAACTGTTTTTT
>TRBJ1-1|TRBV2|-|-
CASSRRQLNTEAFF
TGTGCCAGCAGTCGGAGACAGTTGAACACTGAAGCTTTCTTT
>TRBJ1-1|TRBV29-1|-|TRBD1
CSAKGQGSTEAFF
TGCAGCGCCAAGGGACAGGGGAGTACTGAAGCTTTCTTT
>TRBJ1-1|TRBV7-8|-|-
CASSLVEPGRGNAEAFF
TGTGCCAGCAGCTTAGTCGAGCCAGGGAGGGGAAACGCTGAAGCTTTCTTT
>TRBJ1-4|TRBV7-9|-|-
CASSWGQGNEKLFF
TGTGCCAGCAGCTGGGGCCAGGGCAATGAAAAACTGTTTTTT
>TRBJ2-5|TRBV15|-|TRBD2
CATRNGLADQETQYF
TGTGCCACCAGAAACGGACTAGCGGACCAAGAGACCCAGTACTTC
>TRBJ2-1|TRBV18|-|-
CASSPRPAAKPPNEQFF
TGTGCCAGCTCACCTAGGCCAGCGGCCAAACCACCCAATGAGCAGTTCTTC
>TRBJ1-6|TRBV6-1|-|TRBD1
CASRQGGSYNSPLHF
TGTGCCAGCAGACAGGGGGGGTCCTATAATTCACCCCTCCACTTT